This T cell receptor beta chain was observed in a study of T cell repertoires in cytomegalovirus infection (dated by TCRdb to the late 2010s). Regarding the study in general: Donor HLA type was relevant to the analysis, as public TCR beta signatures indicated carriage of CMV infection together with the matching HLA type. On the study overall, not on this receptor specifically: The ex vivo response was dominated by HLA-C-restricted CMV-specific TCR beta clonotypes, which also provided the single most frequent clonotype in two of eight donors. In both this cohort and an independent cohort of some 380 donors, the cumulative frequency of public TCR beta family members distinguished carriers of CMV infection plus the relevant HLA type.

TCRdb shows the sequencer as Illumina HiSeq 1500. TCRdb reworked the public reads: Q25 trimming with fastp, MiXCR clone assembly, productive beta chains retained. Identical CDR3 proteins give one entry, which carries the most common genes and DNA. The table for this sample lists roughly 320,000 distinct CDR3 sequences; over 7.5% of them were counted only once. The ten largest clones add up to around 4.5% of the sample. V is clipped by 1 base and J by 9 bases, and the sequence between their germline boundaries is 11 bases long. Taken from cysteine to phenylalanine, the CDR3 has 13 residues. Here the CDR3 DNA is all that survives: 39 bases in frame from base 1. Reading the germline V gene (reference sequence) gives CDR1 SEHNR and CDR2 FQNEAQ. Turning to this clonotype: It lacks a known antigen. Base qualities are missing; no much larger clone stands one base away.

The TCR comes from a human donor in good health (CMV status not recorded). Some clones in this sample may be carry-over from other donors' samples. Input material: PBMCs. The sequence joins TRBV7-9 to TRBJ2-3; the D gene cannot be named for sure. The CDR3 region: CASSLESPLTQYF. The sequenced DNA is TGTGCCAGCAGCTTAGAGAGTCCCCTGACGCAGTATTTT. Beyond the CDR3, the reference TRBV7-9 and TRBJ2-3 genes provide the residues; the full variable domain reads: DTGVSQNPRHKITKRGQNVTFRCDPISEHNRLYWYRQTLGQGPEFLTYFQNEAQLEKSRLLSDRFSAERPKGSFSTLEIQRTEQGDSAMYLCASSLESPLTQYFGPGTRLTVL.